The T cell receptor beta chain described here comes from a study of T-cell reconstitution after alpha-beta-depleted transplantation in children. For this clonotype: The junction and the germline gene differ at one end; a read error may be behind it.

The authors prepared the TCRbeta library with unique molecular identifiers. TCRdb re-derived calls from the PCR reads in MiXCR, one entry per CDR3 protein. The sample yields about 610,000 distinct CDR3 sequences, 10% seen once. The CDR3 extends over 19 amino acids. Per the germline V gene, CDR1 is SSHAT and CDR2 is FNYEAQ (reference sequence). Sequencing was performed on PBMCs from the stem cell graft donor, taken from the stem cell graft. V gene TRBV7-7 combines with J gene TRBJ2-2; tentative D call: TRBD2 (6 bases). The receptor was derived from a human donor who donated a stem cell graft to a child with acute myeloid leukemia. The CDR3 sequence: CASSPEVGRERPRGGELFF. The CDR3 coding sequence is TGTGCTAGCAGCCCCGAAGTGGGGCGGGAACGCCCCCGGGGCGGGGAGCTGTTTTTT.